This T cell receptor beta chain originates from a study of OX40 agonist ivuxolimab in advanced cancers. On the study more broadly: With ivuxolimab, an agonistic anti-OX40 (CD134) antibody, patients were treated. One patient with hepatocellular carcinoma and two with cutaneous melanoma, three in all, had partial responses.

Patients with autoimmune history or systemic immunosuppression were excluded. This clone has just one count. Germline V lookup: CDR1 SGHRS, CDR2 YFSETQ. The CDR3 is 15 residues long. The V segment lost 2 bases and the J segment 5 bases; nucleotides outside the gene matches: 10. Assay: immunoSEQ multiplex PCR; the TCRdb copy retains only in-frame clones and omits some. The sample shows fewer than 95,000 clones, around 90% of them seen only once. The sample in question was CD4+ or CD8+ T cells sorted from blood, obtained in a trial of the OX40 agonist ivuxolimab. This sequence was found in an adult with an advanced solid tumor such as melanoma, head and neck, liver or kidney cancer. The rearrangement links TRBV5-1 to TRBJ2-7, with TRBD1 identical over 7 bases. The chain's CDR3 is CASSFSGDRDHEQYF. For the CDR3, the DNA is TGCGCCAGCAGCTTCTCCGGAGACAGGGATCACGAGCAGTACTTC.